This TCR beta chain derives from a study of blood T cell repertoires in COVID-19. The overall study: The samples span acute and convalescent COVID-19 from the United States, Italy and Spain. PBMCs, B-cell-depleted T cells, or T cells provided the cDNA or gDNA that made up the material.

The germline V gene encodes CDR1 LGHDT and CDR2 YNNKEL (reference sequence). The CDR3 covers 11 residues. V dropped 6 bases and J dropped 9; count of bases not matched to a gene: 2. The authors' processing: Reference gene primer amplification gave nucleated cell count estimates. Clones were sequenced by immunoSEQ multiplex PCR, and TCRdb holds only the in-frame ones, with some missing. V, J and clone size are those of that table, while D and trimming were read from the DNA. The sample records 240,000 or so clones, about 80% being singletons. Sequenced material: peripheral blood. The TCR was taken from a man aged 25-45 years who had recovered from COVID-19. The chain recombines TRBV3-1 (or the pseudogene TRBV3-2) with TRBJ2-4; 7 nucleotides align to TRBD2. CDR3 DNA sequence: TGTGCCAGCAGAGGGGAGGGCATTCAGTACTTC. Residues: CASRGEGIQYF.